The sample holds a few counts of the clone carrying this T cell receptor (beta chain). No antigen is known for it. The sample comes from a study of cytomegalovirus exposure and HLA in healthy donors. The V gene's germline CDR1 is SGHDN and CDR2 FVKESK. The CDR3 is 18 residues long. Trimming left V 1 base short and J 3 bases short, with 20 bases between. The PCR had 60 Vbeta and 13 Jbeta primers. The data were produced by immunoSEQ multiplex PCR, yet TCRdb's version contains in-frame clones alone and is incomplete. In the table there are fewer than 200,000 clones, about 77% of which are singletons. Study-level findings and limits: Later analysis reportedly placed an Asian-associated ancestry cluster below the roughly 690-donor mean in N-insertions. In a later analysis, TCR beta V- and J-gene trimming was associated with a missense DCLRE1C variant. The HLA-A and HLA-B alleles of most subjects were reportedly predicted accurately from TCR beta sequences. In vitro confirmation showed a few CMV-associated chains to be CMV antigen specific.

The material sequenced was PBMCs. The V and J genes are TRBV14 and TRBJ2-3, with a tentative D call TRBD1 (5 bases). This receptor was taken from a male donor in good health and CMV-seropositive. The CDR3 coding sequence is TGTGCCAGCAGCCAAGCCTTTGGGGTGGGGCGTTTTACAGATACGCAGTATTTT. Protein: CASSQAFGVGRFTDTQYF.